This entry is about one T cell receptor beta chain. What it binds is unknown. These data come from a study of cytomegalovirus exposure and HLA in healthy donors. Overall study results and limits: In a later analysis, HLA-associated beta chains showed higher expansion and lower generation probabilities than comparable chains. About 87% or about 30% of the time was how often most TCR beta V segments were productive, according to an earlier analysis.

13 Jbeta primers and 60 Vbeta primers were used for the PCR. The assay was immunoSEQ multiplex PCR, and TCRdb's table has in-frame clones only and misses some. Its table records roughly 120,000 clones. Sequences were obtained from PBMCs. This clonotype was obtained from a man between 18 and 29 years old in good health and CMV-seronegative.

The CDR3 DNA reads as TGTGCCAGCAGCTCCAGCTTGGAGAACGAGCAGTACTTC. It specifies CASSSSLENEQYF. V gene TRBV7-6 combines with J gene TRBJ2-7; D uncertain. In germline, CDR1 is SGHVS, CDR2 FNYEAQ. V lost 4 bases and J 5 bases, leaving 12 bases between the germline ends. The CDR3 has 13 amino acids.